The clone carrying this TCR beta chain occurred a few times. This sample was included in a study of response to subunit inactivated influenza vaccine. In TCRdb, the RT-PCR reads were re-called with MiXCR into one record per CDR3 protein. The table records about 540,000 distinct CDR3 sequences, 20% to 25% of them present only once. This CDR3 has 14 residues. Germline assignment: CDR1 SGDLS and CDR2 YYNGEE. V was pared by 4 bases and J by 3 bases, with 14 bases between. These same records also appear under a second study, on T cells expressing NK-cell markers. That report notes: TCR beta cDNA was made by 5'RACE template switching with UMIs. Sorted CD3+CD56+NKG2C+, CD3+CD56+NKG2C- and CD3+CD56-NKG2C+ T-cell subsets were beta-chain profiled. NKG2C+ dominant clonotype frequencies in about 6 donors were roughly 1.0-7.5% of CD8+ T cells. For four donors, these clonotypes were likewise the leading ones in the CD3+CD56-NKG2C+ fraction.

The sequencing used CD4+ T cells sorted from PBMCs, collected 12 days after vaccination. This TCR derives from a man aged 50 to 59 who received an inactivated influenza vaccine. The chain links TRBV9 to TRBJ2-7; weak D call: TRBD1 (6 bases). In DNA, the CDR3 is TGTGCCAGCAGCACAGGGACGGAAGGCTACGAGCAGTACTTC. Translating it yields CASSTGTEGYEQYF.